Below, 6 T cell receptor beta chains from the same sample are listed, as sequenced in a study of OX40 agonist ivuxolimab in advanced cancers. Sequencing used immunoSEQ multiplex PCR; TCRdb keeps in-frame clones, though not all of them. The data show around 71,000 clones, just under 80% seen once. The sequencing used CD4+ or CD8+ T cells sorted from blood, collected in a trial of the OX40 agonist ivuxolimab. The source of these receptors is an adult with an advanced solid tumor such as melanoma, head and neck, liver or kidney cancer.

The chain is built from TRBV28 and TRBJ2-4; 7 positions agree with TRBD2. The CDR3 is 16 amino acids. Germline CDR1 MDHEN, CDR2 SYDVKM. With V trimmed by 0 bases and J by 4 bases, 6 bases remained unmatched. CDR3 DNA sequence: TGTGCCAGCAGTTTATGGGCTAGCGGTAGTAAAAACATTCAGTACTTC. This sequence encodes CASSLWASGSKNIQYF.

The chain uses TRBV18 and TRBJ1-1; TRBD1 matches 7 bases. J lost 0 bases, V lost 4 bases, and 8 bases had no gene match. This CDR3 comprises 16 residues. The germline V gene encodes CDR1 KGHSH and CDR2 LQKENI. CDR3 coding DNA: TGTGCCAGCTCACACATCGAACAGGGGCTGAACACTGAAGCTTTCTTT. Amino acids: CASSHIEQGLNTEAFF.

The CDR3 DNA sequence: TGTGCCAGCAGCCCGTCGGGCGTTAGCGAAACCGGGGAGCTGTTTTTT. Amino acid sequence: CASSPSGVSETGELFF. The rearrangement joins TRBV4-2 to TRBJ2-2, with D maybe TRBD2 (5 bases). V was cut by 4 bases and J by 5 bases, with 17 bases left in between. There are 16 residues in the CDR3. Germline V gene lookup returns CDR1 LGHNA and CDR2 YNFKEQ.

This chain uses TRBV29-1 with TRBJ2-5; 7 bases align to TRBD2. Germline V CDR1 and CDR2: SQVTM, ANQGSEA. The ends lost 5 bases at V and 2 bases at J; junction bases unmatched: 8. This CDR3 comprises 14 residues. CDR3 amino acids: CSVLPPGGQETQYF. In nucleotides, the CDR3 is TGCAGCGTTCTCCCTCCGGGAGGTCAAGAGACCCAGTACTTC.

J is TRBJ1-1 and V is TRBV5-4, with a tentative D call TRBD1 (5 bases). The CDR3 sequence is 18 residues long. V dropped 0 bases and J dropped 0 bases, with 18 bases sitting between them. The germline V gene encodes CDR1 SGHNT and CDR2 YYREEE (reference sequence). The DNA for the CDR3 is TGTGCCAGCAGCTTGGCCCTTCATGCAGGGTCCATGAACACTGAAGCTTTCTTT. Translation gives CASSLALHAGSMNTEAFF.

The CDR3 nucleotides are TGCGCCAGCAGCTTGGAGGCCTACTATGGCTACACCTTC. Its protein is CASSLEAYYGYTF. The gene calls are TRBV5-1 and TRBJ1-2; D is unclear. Germline V gives CDR1 SGHRS, CDR2 YFSETQ. Trimming took off 0 bases at V and 3 bases at J, with 6 bases between the two ends. The CDR3 extends over 13 amino acids.